These 14 T cell receptor beta chains were sequenced from one sample in a study of cytomegalovirus exposure and HLA in healthy donors. The primer mix had 60 Vbeta and 13 Jbeta primers. Libraries were prepared by immunoSEQ multiplex PCR; TCRdb keeps only in-frame clonotypes and omits some of them. Of 100,000 or so clones listed, around four fifths are singletons. Sample: PBMCs. These receptors all come from a man younger than 40 in good health and CMV-seropositive.

The V gene is TRBV6-4, the J gene TRBJ2-1; D possibly corresponds to TRBD1 (6 bases). V dropped 10 bases and J dropped 8 bases, with 18 bases sitting between them. The CDR3 contains 13 residues. Germline V gives CDR1 MRHNA, CDR2 SNTAGT. The CDR3 DNA sequence: TGTGCCACCCGACAGGAGGCTAGGGATGAGCAGTTCTTC. It is translated as CATRQEARDEQFF.

The chain uses TRBV4-1 and TRBJ1-2, with 7 bases that match TRBD1. J lost 5 bases, V lost 4 bases, and 4 bases had no gene match. CDR3 length: 13 residues. Germline CDR1 and CDR2: MGHRA and YSYEKL. The CDR3 region is CASSRQGGYGYTF. As DNA, the CDR3 is TGCGCCAGCAGCCGACAGGGAGGTTATGGCTACACCTTC.

This chain joins TRBV29-1 and TRBJ2-5; D ambiguous. The V gene lost 0 bases and the J gene lost 4 bases, with 15 bases spanning the gap. Looked up from germline, CDR1 is SQVTM and CDR2 is ANQGSEA. The CDR3 sequence is 15 residues long. CDR3 bases: TGCAGCGTTGAAGATGCCCCAGCAGGCCCAGAGACCCAGTACTTC. Its translation is CSVEDAPAGPETQYF. The variable domain in full, with the rest retrieved from reference TRBV29-1 and TRBJ2-5, is SAVISQKPSRDICQRGTSLTIQCQVDSQVTMMFWYRQQPGQSLTLIATANQGSEATYESGFVIDKFPISRPNLTFSTLTVSNMSPEDSSIYLCSVEDAPAGPETQYFGPGTRLLVL.

V is TRBV28 and J is TRBJ1-5; 9 nucleotides agree with TRBD1. The germline gives CDR1 MDHEN, CDR2 SYDVKM. CDR3 size: 14 residues. Losses at the gene ends were 5 bases for V and 7 bases for J; bases not matched to a gene: 6. DNA for the CDR3: TGTGCCAGCAGTATGGGACAGGGTAGGCAGCCCCAGCATTTT. Protein sequence: CASSMGQGRQPQHF.

V gene TRBV18 combines with J gene TRBJ2-1; no definite D call. The CDR3 runs 14 residues. Germline loops: CDR1 KGHSH, CDR2 LQKENI. V gave up 0 bases and J gave up 7 bases, with 10 bases separating them. CDR3 residues: CASSPPKPENEQFF. The DNA for the CDR3 is TGTGCCAGCTCACCACCGAAACCAGAAAATGAGCAGTTCTTC. The full variable domain, its missing parts supplied by reference TRBV18 and TRBJ2-1, is NAGVMQNPRHLVRRRGQEARLRCSPMKGHSHVYWYRQLPEEGLKFMVYLQKENIIDESGMPKERFSAEFPKEGPSILRIQQVVRGDSAAYFCASSPPKPENEQFFGPGTRLTVL.

The rearrangement joins TRBV10-2 to TRBJ2-3; 10 positions match TRBD2. V shed 5 bases and J 6 bases; nucleotides not matched to a gene: 8. This CDR3 has 15 residues. Germline CDR1 is WSHSY and CDR2 is SAAADI. The CDR3 loop reads CASSITSGAGDTQYF. CDR3 sequence (DNA): TGCGCCAGCAGTATAACTAGCGGGGCCGGGGATACGCAGTATTTT.

This clone turned up a few times. V usage is TRBV5-1 and J usage is TRBJ2-3; TRBD1 aligns across 8 bases. V dropped 1 base and J dropped 7; count of bases not matched to a gene: 8. The germline V gene encodes CDR1 SGHRS and CDR2 YFSETQ. This CDR3 region has 15 residues. CDR3 in amino acids: CASSLIQGAANTQYF. DNA for the CDR3: TGCGCCAGCAGCTTGATCCAGGGGGCAGCGAATACGCAGTATTTT. Full variable domain (remainder filled in from reference TRBV5-1 and TRBJ2-3): KAGVTQTPRYLIKTRGQQVTLSCSPISGHRSVSWYQQTPGQGLQFLFEYFSETQRNKGNFPGRFSGRQFSNSRSEMNVSTLELGDSALYLCASSLIQGAANTQYFGPGTRLTVL.

This chain uses TRBV18 with TRBJ1-1; possible D gene TRBD1, 6 bases. The CDR3 length is 14 residues. The V and J ends lost 3 bases and 1 base respectively, with 9 bases between them. Looked up from germline, CDR1 is KGHSH and CDR2 is LQKENI. The CDR3 sequence: CASSPDRENTEAFF. In nucleotides, the CDR3 is TGTGCCAGCTCACCGGACAGAGAGAACACTGAAGCTTTCTTT.

The V and J genes are TRBV5-1 and TRBJ2-2; 7 nucleotides align to TRBD1. Germline V gives CDR1 SGHRS, CDR2 YFSETQ. This CDR3 region has 17 residues. V lost 0 bases, J lost 3 bases, and 8 bases stayed unmatched. This chain's CDR3 is CASSLDPDRADTGELFF. CDR3 DNA: TGCGCCAGCAGCTTGGATCCCGACAGGGCTGACACCGGGGAGCTGTTTTTT. The entire variable domain, with the rest obtained from reference TRBV5-1 and TRBJ2-2, is as follows: KAGVTQTPRYLIKTRGQQVTLSCSPISGHRSVSWYQQTPGQGLQFLFEYFSETQRNKGNFPGRFSGRQFSNSRSEMNVSTLELGDSALYLCASSLDPDRADTGELFFGEGSRLTVL.

J is TRBJ2-7 and V is TRBV28; D gene uncertain. V was trimmed by 4 bases and J by 7 bases, leaving 11 bases between them. Germline assignment: CDR1 MDHEN and CDR2 SYDVKM. The CDR3 has 12 amino acids. The CDR3 loop is CASSSPRWEQYF. The CDR3 region has the DNA TGTGCCAGCAGTTCGCCGAGGTGGGAGCAGTACTTC.

This clone was observed a few times. The chain has TRBV6-1 and TRBJ2-7; TRBD1 matches 7 bases. CDR1 MNHNS and CDR2 SASEGT come from the germline V gene. This CDR3 has 15 amino acids. J lost 4 bases, V lost 6 bases, and 12 bases had no gene match. The CDR3 bases are TGTGCCAGCAGCACGAACCTTGACAGGGATTACGAGCAGTACTTC. Amino acid sequence: CASSTNLDRDYEQYF.

This clone turned up a few times. The rearrangement links TRBV19 to TRBJ1-5; D might be TRBD1 (6 bases). The CDR3 length is 13 residues. Per the germline V gene, CDR1 is LNHDA and CDR2 is SQIVND (reference sequence). Trimming removed 10 bases at V and 5 bases at J, with 15 bases between. The DNA of the CDR3 is TGTGCCATTTCGGGGACAATCGATCAGCCCCAGCATTTT. Translated, it gives CAISGTIDQPQHF.

The CDR3 DNA sequence: TGTGCCAGCAGTTACTCCCGGACAGGGGGCTATGGCTACACCTTC. This translates into CASSYSRTGGYGYTF. The chain recombines TRBV6-5 with TRBJ1-2; 10 bases are shared with TRBD1. This CDR3 is built from 15 residues. With 0 bases clipped from V and 4 bases from J, the junction kept 2 bases outside the gene matches. CDR1 and CDR2 from the germline V gene are MNHEY and SVGAGI.

This chain joins TRBV30 and TRBJ2-7, with D perhaps matching TRBD1 (6 bases). V was shortened by 3 bases and J by 3 bases, with 9 bases between the two germline ends. The CDR3 runs to 12 residues. Germline assignment: CDR1 GTSNPN and CDR2 SVGIG (reference sequence). The CDR3 region has the DNA TGTGCCTGGAGAGGACAGTACTACGAGCAGTACTTC. Amino acid sequence: CAWRGQYYEQYF. Filled out from reference TRBV30 and TRBJ2-7, the complete variable domain reads SQTIHQWPATLVQPVGSPLSLECTVEGTSNPNLYWYRQAAGRGLQLLFYSVGIGQISSEVPQNLSASRPQDRQFILSSKKLLLSDSGFYLCAWRGQYYEQYFGPGTRLTVT.